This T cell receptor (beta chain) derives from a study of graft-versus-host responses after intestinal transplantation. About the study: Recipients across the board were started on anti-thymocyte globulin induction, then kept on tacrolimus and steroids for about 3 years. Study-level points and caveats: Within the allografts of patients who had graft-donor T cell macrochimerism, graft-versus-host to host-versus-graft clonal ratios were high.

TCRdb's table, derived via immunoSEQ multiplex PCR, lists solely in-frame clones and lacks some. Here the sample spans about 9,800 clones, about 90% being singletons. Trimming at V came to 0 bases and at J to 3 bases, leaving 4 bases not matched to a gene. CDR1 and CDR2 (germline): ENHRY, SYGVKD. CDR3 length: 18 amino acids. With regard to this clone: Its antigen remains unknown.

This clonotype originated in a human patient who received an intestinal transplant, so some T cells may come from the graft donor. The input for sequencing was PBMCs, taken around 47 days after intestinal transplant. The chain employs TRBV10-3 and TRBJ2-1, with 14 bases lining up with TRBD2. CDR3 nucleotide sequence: TGTGCCATCAGTGAGTCTTCCGGGACTAGCGGGGGCTACAATGAGCAGTTCTTC. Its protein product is CAISESSGTSGGYNEQFF.